What follows are 21 T cell receptor beta chains derived from one specimen sequenced in a study of blood T cell repertoires in COVID-19. Some clones are missing from TCRdb's copy, which holds only in-frame ones; the method was immunoSEQ multiplex PCR. The table has more than 85,000 clones, roughly 92% seen once; the top ten hold more than 5.5%. Sequenced input: peripheral blood. The receptors were sampled from a man in his 70s with acute or convalescent COVID-19.

J is TRBJ2-5 and V is TRBV6-5; 7 bases map to TRBD1. The V segment lost 2 bases and the J segment 2 bases; nucleotides outside the gene matches: 5. The CDR3 runs 15 residues. Germline values: CDR1 MNHEY, CDR2 SVGAGI. The CDR3 nucleotides are TGTGCCAGCAGTTACACAGGGGCCCGACAAGAGACCCAGTACTTC. This translates into CASSYTGARQETQYF.

The chain joins TRBV14 to TRBJ1-4; D remains ambiguous. This CDR3 is 14 amino acids long. Deletions cut 0 bases from V and 2 bases from J, with 4 bases between. Germline CDR1 SGHDN, CDR2 FVKESK. CDR3 DNA: TGTGCCAGCAGCCAAGATATGACTAATGAAAAACTGTTTTTT. This translates into CASSQDMTNEKLFF.

The chain joins TRBV4-1 to TRBJ1-4, with 7 bases fitting TRBD1. Germline CDR1 and CDR2: MGHRA and YSYEKL. The V gene end was trimmed by 3 bases and the J gene end by 8 bases; junction bases not matched to a gene: 12. This CDR3 is 16 amino acids long. The DNA of the CDR3 is TGCGCCAGCAGCCACCCCCGGGACAGCATGGGCGAAAAACTGTTTTTT. It yields the protein CASSHPRDSMGEKLFF.

The V call is TRBV5-6, the J call TRBJ2-3; 7 nucleotides align to TRBD2. Germline V lookup: CDR1 SGHDT, CDR2 YYEEEE. Germline trimming cut 5 bases from V and 6 bases from J; bases unmatched to any gene: 12. CDR3 size: 15 residues. Written as DNA, the CDR3 is TGTGCCAGCAGGTTTGTCGGGGGGTACCAGGATACGCAGTATTTT. Translation gives CASRFVGGYQDTQYF.

The chain recombines TRBV5-1 with TRBJ2-5; TRBD1 agrees at 7 bases. The last part of the DNA fits TRBJ2-7 better; the J call may be wrong. The CDR3 is 16 amino acids. From germline, CDR1 is SGHRS and CDR2 YFSETQ. CDR3 DNA: TGCGCCAGCAGCCCGGCCGACAGGGCGGTAGGAGGCGAGCAGTACTTC. It specifies CASSPADRAVGGEQYF.

The chain has TRBV19 and TRBJ2-7; 7 bases are a match to TRBD2. Germline loops: CDR1 LNHDA, CDR2 SQIVND (reference sequence). The CDR3 sequence is 15 residues long. V lost 3 bases, J lost 5 bases, and 10 bases stayed unmatched. CDR3 region: CASSMTGTKIHEQYF. CDR3 in DNA: TGTGCCAGTAGTATGACCGGGACTAAGATCCACGAGCAGTACTTC.

The V call is TRBV24-1, the J call TRBJ2-1, with 9 bases identical to TRBD1. Germline CDR1 is KGHDR and CDR2 is SFDVKD. The CDR3 contains 14 residues. J gave up 5 bases and V 6 bases, and 4 bases lay outside the gene matches. Here the CDR3 DNA reads TGTGCCACCAGTCCTGGACAGGGGCACAATGAGCAGTTCTTC. Translated: CATSPGQGHNEQFF.

As regards this clone: The same CDR3 is also encoded by other DNA sequences in this sample. The chain couples TRBV6-6 to TRBJ2-7, with D possibly TRBD2 on 6 matching bases. CDR3 size: 13 residues. Trimming cost V 2 bases and J 4 bases, with 9 bases left between them. Germline lookup yields CDR1 MNHNY and CDR2 SVGAGI (reference sequence). Written as DNA, the CDR3 is TGTGCCAGCAGTTACCCCGGGGGATACGAGCAGTACTTC. Its translation: CASSYPGGYEQYF.

The chain joins TRBV6-5 to TRBJ2-6; the D is unclear. The CDR3 has 15 amino acids. Germline V gives CDR1 MNHEY, CDR2 SVGAGI. Trimming took off 6 bases at V and 3 bases at J, with 12 bases between the two ends. The DNA for the CDR3 is TGTGCCAGCAGCCTGACTGGTGGTGGGGCCAACGTCCTGACTTTC. The encoded protein is CASSLTGGGANVLTF.

The J gene is TRBJ2-3, the V gene TRBV5-4; 8 nucleotides match TRBD2. This CDR3 spans 15 amino acids. The V gene end was trimmed by 4 bases and the J gene end by 0 bases; junction bases not matched to a gene: 4. The germline gives CDR1 SGHNT, CDR2 YYREEE (reference sequence). The CDR3 coding sequence is TGTGCCAGCAGCCCTGGGACTAGTAGCACAGATACGCAGTATTTT. It encodes CASSPGTSSTDTQYF.

This clone is a singleton in its sample. J is TRBJ2-3 and V is TRBV28; 10 bases are shared with TRBD1. The CDR3 is 16 amino acids. J gave up 0 bases and V 5 bases, and 5 bases lay outside the gene matches. Germline CDR1 and CDR2: MDHEN and SYDVKM. Here the CDR3 reads CASSPRQGASTDTQYF. The CDR3, as DNA: TGTGCCAGCAGTCCCCGACAGGGGGCTAGCACAGATACGCAGTATTTT.

The rearrangement uses TRBV14 and TRBJ1-1; a weak D match, TRBD1 (6 bases). The CDR3 is made up of 13 amino acids. Per the germline V gene, CDR1 is SGHDN and CDR2 is FVKESK. V lost 6 bases to trimming and J lost 2 bases, with 10 bases between them. CDR3 protein: CASRLQGNTEAFF. In nucleotides, the CDR3 is TGTGCCAGCAGGCTACAGGGTAACACTGAAGCTTTCTTT.

The chain employs TRBV7-2 and TRBJ2-7; 10 positions agree with TRBD1. This CDR3 region has 15 residues. Germline V gene lookup returns CDR1 SGHTA and CDR2 FQGNSA. Trimming at V came to 5 bases and at J to 3 bases, leaving 7 bases not matched to a gene. Here the CDR3 DNA reads TGTGCCAGCAGCCAAGGACAGGGGGGTTACTACGAGCAGTACTTC. This gives the protein CASSQGQGGYYEQYF.

This chain uses TRBV12-5 with TRBJ1-3; D gene ambiguous. The CDR3 covers 17 residues. Germline V gene sequence: CDR1 LGHNT, CDR2 FRNRAP. Trimming removed 7 bases at V and 0 bases at J, with 19 bases between. For the CDR3, the DNA is TGTGCTAGTGCGATGCAATTAATGGCCAGCTCTGGAAACACCATATATTTT. Its translation is CASAMQLMASSGNTIYF.

This clone was seen just once. The chain has TRBV7-2 and TRBJ2-3; TRBD2 matches at 7 bases. CDR1 is SGHTA, CDR2 FQGNSA, per germline. CDR3 length: 15 residues. The trim removed 4 bases at V and 5 bases at J, leaving 9 bases unmatched. The CDR3 sequence: CASSSYTTSQDTQYF. The CDR3 bases are TGTGCCAGCAGCTCCTATACGACTAGCCAAGATACGCAGTATTTT.

The chain links TRBV4-1 to TRBJ2-2; the D is unclear. V lost 0 bases, J lost 10 bases, and 12 bases lay in between. The CDR3 runs to 14 residues. Per germline, CDR1 MGHRA and CDR2 YSYEKL. CDR3 sequence: CASSQDWFGEELFF. For the CDR3, the DNA is TGCGCCAGCAGCCAAGATTGGTTCGGAGAGGAGCTGTTTTTT.

This chain connects TRBV7-9 to TRBJ1-4; 11 nucleotides agree with TRBD1. Germline V gene lookup returns CDR1 SEHNR and CDR2 FQNEAQ (reference sequence). Losses at the gene ends were 5 bases for V and 3 bases for J; bases not matched to a gene: 11. The CDR3 loop spans 18 amino acids. Here the CDR3 DNA reads TGTGCCAGCAGCGACCCCGGGACAGGGGGGGCGGCTAATGAAAAACTGTTTTTT. Residues: CASSDPGTGGAANEKLFF.

The J gene is TRBJ1-2, the V gene TRBV7-9; no firm D call. V was shortened by 5 bases and J by 0 bases, with 7 bases between the two germline ends. The V gene's germline CDR1 is SEHNR and CDR2 FQNEAQ (reference sequence). The CDR3 sequence is 13 residues long. The CDR3 DNA reads TGTGCCAGCAGCACTGCCACTAACTATGGCTACACCTTC. Amino acids: CASSTATNYGYTF.

The chain uses TRBV5-4 and TRBJ2-7; 7 nucleotides align to TRBD2. Germline V CDR1 and CDR2: SGHNT, YYREEE (reference sequence). The ends lost 2 bases at V and 0 bases at J; junction bases unmatched: 5. The CDR3 totals 15 residues. This chain's CDR3 is CASSFETSSSYEQYF. The CDR3 DNA reads TGTGCCAGCAGCTTCGAGACTAGCTCCTCCTACGAGCAGTACTTC.

The chain links TRBV11-2 to TRBJ2-1; TRBD2 matches at 7 bases. CDR3 length: 14 amino acids. V shed 2 bases and J 4 bases; nucleotides not matched to a gene: 2. Germline-derived CDR1 and CDR2 are SGHAT and FQNNGV. The CDR3 sequence is CASSLTSAYNEQFF. In DNA form, the CDR3 reads TGTGCCAGCAGCTTAACTAGCGCTTACAATGAGCAGTTCTTC.

This clone was picked up a small number of times. The chain recombines TRBV7-9 with TRBJ2-7; weak D call: TRBD2 (5 bases). Trimming shortened V by 0 bases and J by 2 bases, and 8 bases separated the two germline ends. CDR1 SEHNR and CDR2 FQNEAQ come from the germline V gene (reference sequence). The CDR3 length is 14 residues. CDR3 region: CASSLALRAYEQYF. The CDR3 DNA reads as TGTGCCAGCAGCTTAGCGCTGCGGGCCTACGAGCAGTACTTC.